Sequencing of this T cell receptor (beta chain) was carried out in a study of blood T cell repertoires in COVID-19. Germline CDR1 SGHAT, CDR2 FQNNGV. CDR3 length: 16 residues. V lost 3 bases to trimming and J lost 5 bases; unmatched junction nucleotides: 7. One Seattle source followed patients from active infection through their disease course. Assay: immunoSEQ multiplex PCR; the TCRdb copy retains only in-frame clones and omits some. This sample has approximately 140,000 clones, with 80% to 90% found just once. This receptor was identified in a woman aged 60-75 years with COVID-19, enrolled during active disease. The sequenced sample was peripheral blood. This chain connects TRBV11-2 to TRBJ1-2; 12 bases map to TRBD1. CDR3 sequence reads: CASSFRGQGALYGYTF. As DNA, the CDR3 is TGTGCCAGCAGCTTCCGGGGACAGGGGGCCTTATATGGCTACACCTTC. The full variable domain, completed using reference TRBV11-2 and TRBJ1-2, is EAGVAQSPRYKIIEKRQSVAFWCNPISGHATLYWYQQILGQGPKLLIQFQNNGVVDDSQLPKDRFSAERLKGVDSTLKIQPAKLEDSAVYLCASSFRGQGALYGYTFGSGTRLTVV.